A selection of T cell receptor beta chains follows, all from one sample in a study of shared clonotypes between healthy human individuals. Method: immunoSEQ multiplex PCR; TCRdb's copy keeps in-frame clones and lacks some. There are about 490,000 clones in the sample; approximately 80% occur only once, and 10% to 15% lies in the top ten. The sample taken for sequencing was PBMCs. All receptors come from a woman aged 40 to 50 in good health. Some clones in this sample may be carry-over from other donors' samples. Each CDR3 is given with its conserved first and last residue. D genes are given only for firm matches. Clone size is given for some rows only: seen once, a few or many times, or a class if the clone is expanded.

>-|few|TRBJ2-1|TRBV5-4
TGTGCCAGCAGCTCCGCCCGGGCATCGTTTTCCTACAATGAGCAGTTCTTC
CASSSARASFSYNEQFF
>-|-|TRBJ2-1|TRBV7-9
TGTGCCAGCAGCCTGCGACAGTCTTCCTACAATGAGCAGTTCTTC
CASSLRQSSYNEQFF
>-|-|TRBJ1-2|TRBV28
TGTGCCAGCAGTTCAATCGGGGGCCTATCCCCTAACTATGGCTACACCTTC
CASSSIGGLSPNYGYTF
>-|once|TRBJ1-1|TRBV11-2
TGTGCCAGCAGCCCCCTCCGGGTCGGCACTGAAGCTTTCTTT
CASSPLRVGTEAFF
>TRBD2|-|TRBJ2-3|TRBV6-1
TGTGCCAGCAAGAGGACTAGCAGCACAGATACGCAGTATTTT
CASKRTSSTDTQYF
>-|-|TRBJ2-5|TRBV5-6
TGTGCCAGCAGCTACCTGGGACAAAGACAAGAGACCCAGTACTTC
CASSYLGQRQETQYF
>TRBD1|-|TRBJ2-7|TRBV9
TGTGCCAGCAGCGTCTCTGGGACAGGATCCTACGAGCAGTACTTC
CASSVSGTGSYEQYF
>-|-|TRBJ1-3|TRBV27
TGTGCCAGCAGTTTAAGGCCATTGGAGGCGCCGGGAAACACCATATATTTT
CASSLRPLEAPGNTIYF
>-|-|TRBJ1-2|TRBV19
TGTGCCACTCAGGAGATCTATGGCTACACCTTC
CATQEIYGYTF
>-|-|TRBJ2-1|TRBV7-3
TGTGCCAGCAGCCCCGGACAAAACATATGGAGTGAGCAGTTCTTC
CASSPGQNIWSEQFF
>TRBD1|-|TRBJ2-7|TRBV27
TGTGCCAGCAGTGACAACAGGGGGCTGACATACGAGCAGTACTTC
CASSDNRGLTYEQYF
>-|-|TRBJ1-6|TRBV6-1
TGTGCCAGCAGGCCGTCCCCAACGGATTCACCCCTCCACTTT
CASRPSPTDSPLHF
>-|few|TRBJ1-1|TRBV10-3
TGTGCCATCAGTGAGGGGGGATGGACTGAAGCTTTCTTT
CAISEGGWTEAFF
>-|many|TRBJ1-5|TRBV10-3
TGTGCCAGCAGTTACGGGACGGAGAATCAGCCCCAGCATTTT
CASSYGTENQPQHF
>-|-|TRBJ1-2|TRBV28
TGTGCCAGCACCCCCCCCGTCGGAGGCGGCTACACCTTC
CASTPPVGGGYTF
>TRBD1|-|TRBJ2-7|TRBV7-3
TGTGCCAGCAGCCTAAAGACAGGGGCCTACGAGCAGTACTTC
CASSLKTGAYEQYF
>TRBD1|-|TRBJ1-2|TRBV5-1
TGCGCCAGCAGCTCCTCCCGACAGGGCCGTGGCTACACCTTC
CASSSSRQGRGYTF
>-|-|TRBJ2-5|TRBV11-2
TGTGCCAGCGCCGGAGTAAGGGACTGGCAAGAGACCCAGTACTTC
CASAGVRDWQETQYF
>-|-|TRBJ2-1|TRBV11-2
TGTGCCAGCAGCTGGTCGAGAGACAATGAGCAGTTCTTC
CASSWSRDNEQFF
>TRBD1|-|TRBJ1-4|TRBV5-1
TGCGCCAGCGGACAGGGGGCTCAAGCAACTAATGAAAAACTGTTTTTT
CASGQGAQATNEKLFF
>TRBD2|-|TRBJ2-3|TRBV7-6
TGTGCCAGCAGCCCAATCCCGGGACTAGCGGGAACCGAACGGAGCACAGATACGCAGTATTTT
CASSPIPGLAGTERSTDTQYF
>-|-|TRBJ2-5|TRBV18
TGTGCCAGCTCACCAAGTGGGCGGGAGACCCAGTACTTC
CASSPSGRETQYF
>-|-|TRBJ2-2|TRBV7-2
TGTGCCAGCAGCTTGGGTGTAAGCGCGAACACCGGGGAGCTGTTTTTT
CASSLGVSANTGELFF
>TRBD2|-|TRBJ2-7|TRBV30
TGTGCCTGGAGAACGAGCGGGGCCTACGAGCAGTACTTC
CAWRTSGAYEQYF
>-|-|TRBJ2-1|TRBV6-9
TGTGCCAGCGAGCCTCTAAGAAAAGAGCAGTTCTTC
CASEPLRKEQFF
>TRBD1|-|TRBJ2-5|TRBV6-6
TGTGCCAGCAGTCCTCGGGACAGGGGTTTGGAGACCCAGTACTTC
CASSPRDRGLETQYF
>-|-|TRBJ1-1|TRBV7-2
TGTGCCAGCAGCTCATCGGGACACCTTGAAGCTTTCTTT
CASSSSGHLEAFF
>-|-|TRBJ1-5|TRBV28
TGTGCCAGCAGTTTACCCGTTGGGGGATATAGCAATCAGCCCCAGCATTTT
CASSLPVGGYSNQPQHF
>-|many|TRBJ2-3|TRBV2
TGTGCCAGCAGTCCCCTGGGGGGACGGGGCACAGATACGCAGTATTTT
CASSPLGGRGTDTQYF
>TRBD2|-|TRBJ2-1|TRBV5-1
TGCGCCAGCAGCTTGAATCCAGCGGGAGTATCGAATGAGCAGTTCTTC
CASSLNPAGVSNEQFF
>TRBD1|-|TRBJ2-2|TRBV6-4
TGTGCCAGCAGACCGGACAGGACTAACACCGGGGAGCTGTTTTTT
CASRPDRTNTGELFF
>-|many|TRBJ2-3|TRBV5-4
TGTGCCAGCAGCCGAATTTATAGCGGCACAGATACGCAGTATTTT
CASSRIYSGTDTQYF
>TRBD2|-|TRBJ2-1|TRBV4-1
TGCGCCAGCAGCCCCTGGGGACTAACAAACAATGAGCAGTTCTTC
CASSPWGLTNNEQFF
>-|-|TRBJ1-6|TRBV30
TGTGCCTGGAGTAATGGTCGTGATTCACCCCTCCACTTT
CAWSNGRDSPLHF
>-|few|TRBJ1-1|TRBV6-6
TGTGCCAGCAGTTTCGAGGGGGGCAGGAACACTGAAGCTTTCTTT
CASSFEGGRNTEAFF
>TRBD1|-|TRBJ1-2|TRBV6-5
TGTGCCAGCACCCGACAGGGGAGGTATGGCTACACCTTC
CASTRQGRYGYTF
>-|-|TRBJ2-7|TRBV7-9
TGTGCCAGCAGCCCGGGACGGACCTCCTACGAGCAGTACTTC
CASSPGRTSYEQYF
>TRBD2|many|TRBJ2-3|TRBV30
TGTGCCTGGAGAGGACTAGAACGAGATACGCAGTATTTT
CAWRGLERDTQYF
>TRBD1|-|TRBJ1-4|TRBV6-5
TGTGCCAGCACCCGACAGGGAAGGTTTGAAAAACTGTTTTTT
CASTRQGRFEKLFF
>-|-|TRBJ2-1|TRBV5-4
TGTGCCAGCAGCCTTCAGACAACTAGCTCCTACAATGAGCAGTTCTTC
CASSLQTTSSYNEQFF
>-|-|TRBJ1-2|TRBV7-2
TGTGCCAGCAGCTTAAATCGCCCACCTCAGGGGATGGATGGTGGCTACACCTTC
CASSLNRPPQGMDGGYTF
>-|-|TRBJ1-1|TRBV6-5
TGTGCCAGCAGCCGGCCAGGGCTGAACACTGAAGCTTTCTTT
CASSRPGLNTEAFF
>-|-|TRBJ2-7|TRBV28
TGTGCCAGCACGGGGGTTGGGGAGCAGTACTTC
CASTGVGEQYF
>TRBD1|-|TRBJ1-4|TRBV28
TGTGCCAGCCGGAGGCAGGGGGCTGAAAAACTGTTTTTT
CASRRQGAEKLFF
>-|few|TRBJ1-2|TRBV5-5
TGTGCCAGCAGCTTGGGGCCAGGGTCGGGCGGCTACACCTTC
CASSLGPGSGGYTF
>-|-|TRBJ2-7|TRBV28
TGTGCCAGCAGTGGACGACAGAAATACTACGAGCAGTACTTC
CASSGRQKYYEQYF
>-|-|TRBJ2-4|TRBV5-1
TGCGCCAGCAGCTTACGGGGGCAGGACGTAGCCAAAAACATTCAGTACTTC
CASSLRGQDVAKNIQYF
>-|-|TRBJ2-6|TRBV28
TGTGCCAGCATAAGCCCCGGGGCCAACGTCCTGACTTTC
CASISPGANVLTF
>-|few|TRBJ2-3|TRBV7-8
TGTGCCAGCAGACTAGAGGCTACGCAGTATTTT
CASRLEATQYF
>-|once|TRBJ1-1|TRBV27
TGTGCCAGCAGTTTATATGGTGGTATCGGCGCTGAAGCTTTCTTT
CASSLYGGIGAEAFF
>-|-|TRBJ2-2|TRBV27
TGTGCCAGCAGTTTTATGATAAACACCGGGGAGCTGTTTTTT
CASSFMINTGELFF
>-|many|TRBJ1-1|TRBV2
TGTGCCAGCAGTGAGGTCGGGCGGAACACTGAAGCTTTCTTT
CASSEVGRNTEAFF
>-|-|TRBJ2-1|TRBV27
TGTGCCAGCAGACTCGAGGGACACTACAATGAGCAGTTCTTC
CASRLEGHYNEQFF
>TRBD1|-|TRBJ2-5|TRBV10-2
TGCGCCAGCAGCGCAGGGGGCGAAGAGACCCAGTACTTC
CASSAGGEETQYF
>-|-|TRBJ1-5|TRBV19
TGTGCCAGTAGTACCCAGGACCGAGGCAATCAGCCCCAGCATTTT
CASSTQDRGNQPQHF